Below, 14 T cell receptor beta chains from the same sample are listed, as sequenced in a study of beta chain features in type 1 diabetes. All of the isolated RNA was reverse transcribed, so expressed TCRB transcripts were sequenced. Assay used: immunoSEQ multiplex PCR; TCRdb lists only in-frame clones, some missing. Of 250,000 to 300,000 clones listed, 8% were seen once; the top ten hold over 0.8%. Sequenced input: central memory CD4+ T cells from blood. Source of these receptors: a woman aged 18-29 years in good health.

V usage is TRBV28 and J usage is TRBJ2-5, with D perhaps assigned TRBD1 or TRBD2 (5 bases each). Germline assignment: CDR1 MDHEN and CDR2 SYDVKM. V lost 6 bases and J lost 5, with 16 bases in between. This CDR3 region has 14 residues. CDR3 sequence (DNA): TGTGCCAGCAGCCGGTCTGAGGGGCTGGAGACCCAGTACTTC. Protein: CASSRSEGLETQYF.

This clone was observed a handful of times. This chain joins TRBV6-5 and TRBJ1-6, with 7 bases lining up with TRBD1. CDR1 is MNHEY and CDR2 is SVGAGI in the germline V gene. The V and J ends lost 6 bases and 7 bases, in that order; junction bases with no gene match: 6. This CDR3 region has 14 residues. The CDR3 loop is CASRRDSWNSPLHF. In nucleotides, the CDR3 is TGTGCCAGCAGGAGGGACAGTTGGAATTCACCCCTCCACTTT.

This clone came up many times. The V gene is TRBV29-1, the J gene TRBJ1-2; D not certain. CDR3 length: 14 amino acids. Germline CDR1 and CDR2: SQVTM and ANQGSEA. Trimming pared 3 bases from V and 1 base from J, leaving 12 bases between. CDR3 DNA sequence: TGCAGCGTTGAGCTACAGAATCTTAACTATGGCTACACCTTC. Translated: CSVELQNLNYGYTF.

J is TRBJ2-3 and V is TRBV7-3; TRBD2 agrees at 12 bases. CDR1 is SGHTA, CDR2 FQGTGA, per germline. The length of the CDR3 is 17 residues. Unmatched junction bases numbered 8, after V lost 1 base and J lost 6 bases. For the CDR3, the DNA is TGTGCCAGCAGCTTAAAGGGCATGGGACTAGCGGGCGATACGCAGTATTTT. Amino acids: CASSLKGMGLAGDTQYF.

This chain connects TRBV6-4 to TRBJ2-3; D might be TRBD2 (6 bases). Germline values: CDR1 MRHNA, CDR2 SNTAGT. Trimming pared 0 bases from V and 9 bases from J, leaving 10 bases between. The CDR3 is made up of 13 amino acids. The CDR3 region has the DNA TGTGCCAGCAGTGACTCGCCGGGAGTCACGCAGTATTTT. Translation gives CASSDSPGVTQYF.

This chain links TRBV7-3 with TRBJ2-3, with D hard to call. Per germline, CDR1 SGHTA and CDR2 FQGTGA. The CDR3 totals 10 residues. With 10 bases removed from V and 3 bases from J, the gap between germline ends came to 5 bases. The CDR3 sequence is CATRTDTQYF. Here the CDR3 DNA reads TGTGCCACCCGTACAGATACGCAGTATTTT.

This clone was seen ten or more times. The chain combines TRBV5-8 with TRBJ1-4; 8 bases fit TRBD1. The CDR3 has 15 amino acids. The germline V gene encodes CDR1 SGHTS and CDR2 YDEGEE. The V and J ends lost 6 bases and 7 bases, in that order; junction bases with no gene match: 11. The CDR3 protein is CASKLGDGTGEKLFF. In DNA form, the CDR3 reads TGTGCCAGCAAGCTTGGGGACGGGACAGGTGAAAAACTGTTTTTT.

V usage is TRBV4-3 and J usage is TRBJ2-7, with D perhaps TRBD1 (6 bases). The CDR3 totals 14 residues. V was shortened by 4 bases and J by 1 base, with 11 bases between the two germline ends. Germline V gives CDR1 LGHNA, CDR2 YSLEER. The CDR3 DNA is TGCGCCAGCAGCCCCCGACAGGAGTCCTACGAGCAGTACTTC. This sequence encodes CASSPRQESYEQYF.

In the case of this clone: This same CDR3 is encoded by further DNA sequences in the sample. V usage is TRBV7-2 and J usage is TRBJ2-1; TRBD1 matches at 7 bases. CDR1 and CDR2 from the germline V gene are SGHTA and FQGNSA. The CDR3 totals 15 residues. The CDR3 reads CASSEQGSSYNEQFF. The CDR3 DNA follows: TGTGCGTCATCAGAACAGGGGAGCTCCTACAATGAGCAGTTCTTC.

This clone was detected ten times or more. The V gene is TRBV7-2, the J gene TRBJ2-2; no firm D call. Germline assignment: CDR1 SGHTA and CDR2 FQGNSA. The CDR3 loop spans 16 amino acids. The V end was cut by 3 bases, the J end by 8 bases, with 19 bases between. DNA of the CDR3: TGTGCCAGCAGCTTGAGCTCAGGCGGTGGCCAAGGGGAGCTGTTTTTT. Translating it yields CASSLSSGGGQGELFF.

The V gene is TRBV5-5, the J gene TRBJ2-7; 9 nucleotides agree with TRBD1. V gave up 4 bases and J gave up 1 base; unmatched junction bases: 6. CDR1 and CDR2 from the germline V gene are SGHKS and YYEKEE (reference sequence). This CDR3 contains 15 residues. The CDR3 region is CASSHPGQGSYEQYF. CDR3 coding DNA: TGTGCCAGCAGCCACCCGGGACAGGGATCCTACGAGCAGTACTTC.

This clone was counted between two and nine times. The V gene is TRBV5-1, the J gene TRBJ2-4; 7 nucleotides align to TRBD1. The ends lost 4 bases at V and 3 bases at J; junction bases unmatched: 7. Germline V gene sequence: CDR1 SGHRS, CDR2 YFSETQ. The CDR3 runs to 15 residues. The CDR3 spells CASSTGTEDKNIQYF. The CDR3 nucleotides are TGCGCCAGCAGCACGGGGACAGAAGACAAAAACATTCAGTACTTC.

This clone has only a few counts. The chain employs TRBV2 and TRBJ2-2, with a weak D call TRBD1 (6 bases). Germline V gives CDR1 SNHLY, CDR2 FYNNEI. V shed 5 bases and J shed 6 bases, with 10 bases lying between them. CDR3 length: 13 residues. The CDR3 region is CASSQQGPGELFF. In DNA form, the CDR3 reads TGTGCCAGCAGTCAACAGGGCCCCGGGGAGCTGTTTTTT.

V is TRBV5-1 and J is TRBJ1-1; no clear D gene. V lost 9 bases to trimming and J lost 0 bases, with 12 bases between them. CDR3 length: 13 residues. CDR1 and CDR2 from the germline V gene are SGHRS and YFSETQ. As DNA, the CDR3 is TGCGCCACCGCCGACGGGATGAACACTGAAGCTTTCTTT. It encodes CATADGMNTEAFF.